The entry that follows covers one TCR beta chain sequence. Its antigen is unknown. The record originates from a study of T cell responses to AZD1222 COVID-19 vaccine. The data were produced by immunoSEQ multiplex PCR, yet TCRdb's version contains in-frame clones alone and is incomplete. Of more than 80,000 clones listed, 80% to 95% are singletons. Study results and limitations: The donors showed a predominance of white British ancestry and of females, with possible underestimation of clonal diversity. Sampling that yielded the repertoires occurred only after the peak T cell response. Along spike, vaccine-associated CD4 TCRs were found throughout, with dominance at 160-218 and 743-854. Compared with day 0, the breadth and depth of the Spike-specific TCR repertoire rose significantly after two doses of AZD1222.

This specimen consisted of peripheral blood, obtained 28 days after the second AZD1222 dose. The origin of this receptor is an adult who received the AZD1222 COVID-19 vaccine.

CDR3 amino acids: CASSEESGGYNEQFF. CDR3 in DNA: TGTGCCAGCAGTGAGGAGAGCGGGGGCTACAATGAGCAGTTCTTC. This sequence joins TRBV2 and TRBJ2-1; 8 bases align to TRBD2. The CDR3 contains 15 residues. CDR1 is SNHLY, CDR2 FYNNEI, per germline. The V gene end was trimmed by 3 bases and the J gene end by 3 bases; junction bases not matched to a gene: 4.